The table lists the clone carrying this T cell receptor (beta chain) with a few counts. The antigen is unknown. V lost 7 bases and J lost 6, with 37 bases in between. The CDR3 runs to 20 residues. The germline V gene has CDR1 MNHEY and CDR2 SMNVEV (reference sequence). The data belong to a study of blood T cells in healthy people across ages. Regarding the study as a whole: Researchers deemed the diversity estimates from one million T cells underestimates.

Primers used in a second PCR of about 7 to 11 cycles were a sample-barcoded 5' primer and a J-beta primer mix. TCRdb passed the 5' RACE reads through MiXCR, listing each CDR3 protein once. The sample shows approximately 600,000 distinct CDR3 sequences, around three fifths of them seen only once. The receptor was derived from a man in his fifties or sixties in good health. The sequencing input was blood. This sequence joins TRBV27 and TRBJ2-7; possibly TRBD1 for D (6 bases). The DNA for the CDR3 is TGTGCCAGCAACTCCCGGGGTTTTGAAGCCAGAACAGGGATTCACCGCGAGCAGTACTTC. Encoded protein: CASNSRGFEARTGIHREQYF.